This T cell receptor (beta chain) was identified in a study of blood T cell repertoires in COVID-19. This clone has just one count. Germline loops: CDR1 LGHDT, CDR2 YNNKEL (reference sequence). The CDR3 totals 12 residues. V was trimmed by 4 bases and J by 9 bases, leaving 10 bases between them. Profiling relied on immunoSEQ multiplex PCR, and the TCRdb table lists in-frame clones only, not all of them. The sample has 25,000 to 30,000 clones; 80% to 90% are singletons. The clonotype comes from a human donor in a cohort sampled during active COVID-19. Sample: peripheral blood. The chain carries TRBV3-1 (or the pseudogene TRBV3-2) and TRBJ2-1; possibly TRBD1 for D (5 bases). The CDR3 nucleotides are TGTGCCAGCAGCCTCAGGGAATTTGAGCAGTTCTTC. Its protein product is CASSLREFEQFF.